A single sample is the source of the 14 T cell receptor beta chains below, sequenced in a study of low-dose radiotherapy and immunotherapy resistance in tumors. Covering alpha and beta chains, TRAV- and TRBV-specific primers were used for the first-strand cDNA. PCR amplification of the TCRs was performed with Phusion for 20 PCR cycles, and it relied on a constant-region primer together with a V-primer adapter. In TCRdb, the reads were re-called with MiXCR into one record per CDR3 protein. The sample has about 14,000 distinct CDR3 sequences, around 50% seen once. Source of these receptors: a human donor with advanced metastatic prostate, ovarian, gallbladder or colorectal cancer (not recorded which). This table probably holds off-target reads from a library built for another chain.

The chain couples TRBV12-3 or TRBV12-4 to TRBJ1-2; 7 bases agree with TRBD1. The ends lost 5 bases at V and 4 bases at J; junction bases unmatched: 10. CDR3 length: 15 amino acids. Here the CDR3 DNA reads TGTGCCAGCAGTCCTCCGGGACAGCGACTCTATGGCTACACCTTC. Its translation is CASSPPGQRLYGYTF.

This clonotype was seen a few times. V and J are TRBV20-1 and TRBJ2-3; the match to TRBD2 covers 8 bases. This CDR3 has 12 amino acids. Trimming cost V 8 bases and J 3 bases; bases outside gene matches: 4. In germline, CDR1 is DFQATT, CDR2 SNEGSKA (reference sequence). DNA for the CDR3: TGCAGTCGCGCTAGCGGGACAGATACGCAGTATTTT. It encodes CSRASGTDTQYF.

The chain recombines TRBV6-1 with TRBJ1-4, with 8 bases lining up with TRBD1. This CDR3 has 14 amino acids. Germline CDR1 reads MNHNS; CDR2 reads SASEGT. V lost 4 bases, J lost 2 bases, and 0 bases stayed unmatched. CDR3 nucleotides: TGTGCCAGCAGTGGACAGGGGACTAATGAAAAACTGTTTTTT. This encodes CASSGQGTNEKLFF.

The chain joins TRBV5-8 to TRBJ2-1; D not resolved. This CDR3 comprises 14 residues. Per germline, CDR1 SGHTS and CDR2 YDEGEE. Trimming removed 0 bases at V and 4 bases at J, with 8 bases between. The CDR3 region is CASSLGQFYNEQFF. The CDR3, as DNA: TGTGCCAGCAGCTTGGGACAATTTTACAATGAGCAGTTCTTC.

This clonotype was counted only a few times. The chain carries TRBV29-1 and TRBJ1-3; 8 bases match TRBD1. With V trimmed by 4 bases and J by 6 bases, 5 bases remained unmatched. CDR3 size: 13 residues. The V gene's germline CDR1 is SQVTM and CDR2 ANQGSEA. The CDR3 sequence is CSVVGQGANTIYF. Written as DNA, the CDR3 is TGCAGCGTTGTAGGTCAGGGGGCAAACACCATATATTTT.

This rearrangement joins TRBV5-4 to TRBJ2-5; no clear D gene. Looked up from germline, CDR1 is SGHNT and CDR2 is YYREEE (reference sequence). The CDR3 has 14 residues. Trimming removed 3 bases at V and 1 base at J, with 10 bases between. CDR3 in DNA: TGTGCCAGCAGCTCCTCCGGAGCCCAAGAGACCCAGTACTTC. Translating it yields CASSSSGAQETQYF.

This chain links TRBV28 with TRBJ2-7; D is perhaps TRBD1 (6 bases). Germline V gene sequence: CDR1 MDHEN, CDR2 SYDVKM. The CDR3 totals 17 residues. Trimming pared 5 bases from V and 3 bases from J, leaving 23 bases between. DNA of the CDR3: TGTGCCAGCAGTCCTTTAGGGGGAGAGGCTCTATTCTACGAGCAGTACTTC. The encoded protein is CASSPLGGEALFYEQYF.

The chain recombines TRBV9 with TRBJ1-4; a weak D match, TRBD1 (5 bases). The CDR3 is 13 residues long. The V end was cut by 4 bases, the J end by 6 bases, with 10 bases between. Germline CDR1 reads SGDLS; CDR2 reads YYNGEE. The DNA for the CDR3 is TGTGCCAGCAGCCCAGGCAGGGATGAAAAACTGTTTTTT. Translating gives CASSPGRDEKLFF.

The gene calls are TRBV2 and TRBJ2-3; TRBD1 matches at 9 bases. V shed 6 bases and J 13 bases; nucleotides not matched to a gene: 11. The CDR3 runs to 13 residues. Germline CDR1 is SNHLY and CDR2 is FYNNEI. The DNA of the CDR3 is TGTGCCAGCAGCGATAATACCGGGACAGGGAAGTATTTT. Protein: CASSDNTGTGKYF.

The chain uses TRBV27 and TRBJ2-1; TRBD2 aligns across 11 bases. Germline CDR1 and CDR2: MNHEY and SMNVEV (reference sequence). V lost 7 bases, J lost 6 bases, and 2 bases stayed unmatched. The CDR3 contains 13 residues. This chain's CDR3 is CASTLAGGNEQFF. DNA for the CDR3: TGTGCCAGCACGCTAGCGGGAGGCAATGAGCAGTTCTTC.

The chain uses TRBV19 and TRBJ2-7, with TRBD2 as a possible D gene (5 bases). V lost 5 bases and J lost 0, with 20 bases in between. The CDR3 has 17 amino acids. Germline V gene data show CDR1 as LNHDA and CDR2 as SQIVND (reference sequence). The CDR3 nucleotides read TGTGCCAGTAGTCTCCGCGGCCCTCGTCGGGGCTCCTACGAGCAGTACTTC. Translating gives CASSLRGPRRGSYEQYF.

The J gene is TRBJ2-2, the V gene TRBV29-1; TRBD2 matches 7 bases. CDR1 is SQVTM and CDR2 is ANQGSEA in the germline V gene. The trim removed 5 bases at V and 2 bases at J, leaving 11 bases unmatched. The CDR3 runs to 16 residues. This CDR3 reads CSVPKKGGENTGELFF. The DNA for the CDR3 is TGCAGCGTTCCCAAGAAGGGAGGGGAAAACACCGGGGAGCTGTTTTTT.

This chain links TRBV24-1 with TRBJ2-1; D call uncertain. Looked up from germline, CDR1 is KGHDR and CDR2 is SFDVKD. The CDR3 length is 13 residues. The V gene lost 4 bases and the J gene lost 4 bases, with 7 bases spanning the gap. DNA for the CDR3: TGTGCCACCAGTGACTATAATTACAATGAGCAGTTCTTC. It specifies CATSDYNYNEQFF.

The chain has TRBV13 and TRBJ2-3; the D gene is possibly TRBD1 (6 bases). The CDR3 has 15 amino acids. V lost 0 bases and J lost 7, with 14 bases in between. Germline V gives CDR1 PRHDT, CDR2 FYEKMQ (reference sequence). CDR3 sequence reads: CASSLGEGTRNTQYF. CDR3 in DNA: TGTGCCAGCAGCTTAGGAGAAGGGACACGCAATACGCAGTATTTT.